These 15 T cell receptor beta chains share one sample of origin, sequenced in a study of OX40 agonist ivuxolimab in advanced cancers. The data were produced by immunoSEQ multiplex PCR, yet TCRdb's version contains in-frame clones alone and is incomplete. The data show about 58,000 clones, 86% seen once. Sequenced here: CD4+ or CD8+ T cells sorted from blood, sampled in a trial of the OX40 agonist ivuxolimab. Receptors originate from an adult with an advanced solid tumor such as melanoma, head and neck, liver or kidney cancer.

This chain joins TRBV14 and TRBJ2-3, with D unclear. Germline lookup yields CDR1 SGHDN and CDR2 FVKESK. Trimming cost V 3 bases and J 5 bases, with 9 bases left between them. The CDR3 sequence is 13 residues long. Here the CDR3 DNA reads TGTGCCAGCAGCCAGGAGACTGAAGATACGCAGTATTTT. As protein: CASSQETEDTQYF.

This clone was seen a single time. The chain joins TRBV29-1 to TRBJ2-7, with D uncertain. Germline CDR1 is SQVTM and CDR2 is ANQGSEA. V lost 6 bases, J lost 0 bases, and 12 bases lay in between. The CDR3 loop spans 13 amino acids. The CDR3 spells CSVLLQSSYEQYF. The CDR3, as DNA: TGCAGCGTCTTATTACAGAGCTCCTACGAGCAGTACTTC.

The chain employs TRBV19 and TRBJ1-1; D perhaps matches TRBD1 (5 bases). V was cut by 6 bases and J by 3 bases, with 14 bases left in between. The V gene's germline CDR1 is LNHDA and CDR2 SQIVND (reference sequence). CDR3 length: 14 amino acids. The CDR3 DNA follows: TGTGCCAGTAGCTCCGATGGGGGTGACACTGAAGCTTTCTTT. It codes for CASSSDGGDTEAFF.

The V call is TRBV28, the J call TRBJ1-2; no firm D call. V was shortened by 4 bases and J by 8 bases, with 20 bases between the two germline ends. From germline, CDR1 is MDHEN and CDR2 SYDVKM. The CDR3 sequence is 15 residues long. The CDR3 here is CASSYRNDRRGGYTF. The DNA of the CDR3 is TGTGCCAGCAGTTACCGTAACGACCGGCGCGGGGGCTACACCTTC.

This rearrangement joins TRBV7-9 to TRBJ1-2, with a tentative D call TRBD1 (5 bases). In germline, CDR1 is SEHNR, CDR2 FQNEAQ (reference sequence). V lost 2 bases and J 4 bases, leaving 11 bases between the germline ends. This CDR3 region has 14 residues. CDR3 residues: CASSLRGAGYGYTF. For the CDR3, the DNA is TGTGCCAGCAGCTTAAGAGGGGCTGGCTATGGCTACACCTTC. Variable domain in full (rest from reference TRBV7-9 and TRBJ1-2): DTGVSQNPRHKITKRGQNVTFRCDPISEHNRLYWYRQTLGQGPEFLTYFQNEAQLEKSRLLSDRFSAERPKGSFSTLEIQRTEQGDSAMYLCASSLRGAGYGYTFGSGTRLTVV.

This clone has only a few counts. The chain couples TRBV30 to TRBJ1-5; no definite D call. V was pared by 0 bases and J by 4 bases, with 7 bases between. The CDR3 is 13 amino acids. CDR1 and CDR2 from the germline V gene are GTSNPN and SVGIG (reference sequence). CDR3 coding DNA: TGTGCCTGGAGTGTACGGGAGAATCAGCCCCAGCATTTT. Residues: CAWSVRENQPQHF. The entire variable domain, with the rest obtained from reference TRBV30 and TRBJ1-5, is as follows: SQTIHQWPATLVQPVGSPLSLECTVEGTSNPNLYWYRQAAGRGLQLLFYSVGIGQISSEVPQNLSASRPQDRQFILSSKKLLLSDSGFYLCAWSVRENQPQHFGDGTRLSIL.

This rearrangement joins TRBV7-7 to TRBJ2-2; 7 bases agree with TRBD2. This CDR3 has 15 residues. Germline V gene data show CDR1 as SSHAT and CDR2 as FNYEAQ (reference sequence). Trimming cost V 2 bases and J 0 bases; bases outside gene matches: 0. CDR3 nucleotide sequence: TGTGCCAGCAGCTTAACTAGCGCGAACACCGGGGAGCTGTTTTTT. Encoded protein: CASSLTSANTGELFF. Full variable domain (rest looked up from reference TRBV7-7 and TRBJ2-2): GAGVSQSPRYKVTKRGQDVTLRCDPISSHATLYWYQQALGQGPEFLTYFNYEAQPDKSGLPSDRFSAERPEGSISTLTIQRTEQRDSAMYRCASSLTSANTGELFFGEGSRLTVL.

The chain links TRBV19 to TRBJ1-2; D unresolved. Germline-derived CDR1 and CDR2 are LNHDA and SQIVND (reference sequence). Trimming cost V 1 base and J 0 bases, with 9 bases left between them. This CDR3 contains 15 residues. In DNA form, the CDR3 reads TGTGCCAGTAGTATAGCGAACAGACCTAACTATGGCTACACCTTC. This translates into CASSIANRPNYGYTF. Based on the CDR3 plus reference TRBV19 and TRBJ1-2, the full variable domain is DGGITQSPKYLFRKEGQNVTLSCEQNLNHDAMYWYRQDPGQGLRLIYYSQIVNDFQKGDIAEGYSVSREKKESFPLTVTSAQKNPTAFYLCASSIANRPNYGYTFGSGTRLTVV.

The rearrangement uses TRBV5-1 and TRBJ1-5, with a tentative D call TRBD1 (5 bases). There are 14 residues in the CDR3. Germline V gene data show CDR1 as SGHRS and CDR2 as YFSETQ. V dropped 0 bases and J dropped 6 bases, with 10 bases sitting between them. The CDR3 nucleotides read TGCGCCAGCAGCTTGGGGGGCTGGAGTCAGCCCCAGCATTTT. Residues: CASSLGGWSQPQHF. Based on the CDR3 plus reference TRBV5-1 and TRBJ1-5, the full variable domain is KAGVTQTPRYLIKTRGQQVTLSCSPISGHRSVSWYQQTPGQGLQFLFEYFSETQRNKGNFPGRFSGRQFSNSRSEMNVSTLELGDSALYLCASSLGGWSQPQHFGDGTRLSIL.

J is TRBJ1-5 and V is TRBV18; tentatively, D is TRBD1 (5 bases). The CDR3 length is 13 residues. The V end lost 4 bases, the J end lost 5 bases, and 9 bases lay between the germline ends. Germline CDR1 and CDR2: KGHSH and LQKENI. DNA for the CDR3: TGTGCCAGCTCACTACAGGAGTATCAGCCCCAGCATTTT. This encodes CASSLQEYQPQHF.

J is TRBJ2-1 and V is TRBV20-1; the D gene could be TRBD1 or TRBD2 (6 bases each). Germline lookup yields CDR1 DFQATT and CDR2 SNEGSKA (reference sequence). The CDR3 loop spans 11 amino acids. The V gene lost 4 bases and the J gene lost 16 bases, with 17 bases spanning the gap. The CDR3 loop reads CSATRDIRGFF. CDR3 coding DNA: TGCAGTGCTACGCGGGACATCAGGGGATTCTTC.

The chain recombines TRBV6-1 with TRBJ1-3; possibly TRBD1 for D (6 bases). Per germline, CDR1 MNHNS and CDR2 SASEGT. The CDR3 is 14 residues long. V lost 5 bases to trimming and J lost 3 bases, with 11 bases between them. The CDR3 sequence: CASSKQGSGNTIYF. The DNA of the CDR3 is TGTGCCAGCAGTAAACAGGGTAGTGGAAACACCATATATTTT.

The rearrangement uses TRBV4-2 and TRBJ2-5; TRBD2 matches at 7 bases. The length of the CDR3 is 15 residues. The junction had 3 bases not matched to a gene; V was cut back by 1 base and J by 1 base. Germline V CDR1 and CDR2: LGHNA, YNFKEQ. The DNA of the CDR3 is TGTGCCAGCAGCCAAGTGACTAGCAGCCAAGAGACCCAGTACTTC. Amino acid sequence: CASSQVTSSQETQYF.

This chain links TRBV18 with TRBJ1-4; no clear D gene. The germline V and J ends were trimmed by 1 base and 10 bases, with 7 bases remaining between them. The CDR3 has 12 amino acids. The germline gives CDR1 KGHSH, CDR2 LQKENI. The CDR3, as DNA: TGTGCCAGCTCACCACAGGGCGGAAAACTGTTTTTT. This codes for CASSPQGGKLFF. The full variable domain, rest sourced from reference TRBV18 and TRBJ1-4, is NAGVMQNPRHLVRRRGQEARLRCSPMKGHSHVYWYRQLPEEGLKFMVYLQKENIIDESGMPKERFSAEFPKEGPSILRIQQVVRGDSAAYFCASSPQGGKLFFGSGTQLSVL.

Only a few counts were recorded for this clone. This chain uses TRBV2 with TRBJ2-3; 7 bases fit TRBD1. Looked up from germline, CDR1 is SNHLY and CDR2 is FYNNEI. V lost 10 bases to trimming and J lost 2 bases; unmatched junction nucleotides: 9. CDR3 length: 14 residues. CDR3 residues: CATSRDSPTDTQYF. DNA for the CDR3: TGTGCCACATCCCGGGACAGTCCCACAGATACGCAGTATTTT.